This T cell receptor (beta chain) was sequenced for a study of T cell repertoires in cytomegalovirus infection. Points from the study as a whole: Carriage of CMV together with the relevant HLA was identifiable through cumulative public TCR beta family frequency.

Per the germline V gene, CDR1 is SGHRS and CDR2 is YFSETQ. The CDR3 covers 14 residues. Trimming took 4 bases from V and 4 from J; bases not matched to a gene: 7. A note on this clonotype: Its antigen is not identified.

TCRdb re-derived calls from the reads in MiXCR, one entry per CDR3 protein. The sample records some 680,000 distinct CDR3 sequences, 35% to 45% being singletons. What was sequenced was PBMCs. The source of this sequence is a human donor in good health (CMV status not recorded). Some clones in this sample may be carry-over from other donors' samples. The chain combines TRBV5-1 with TRBJ1-1, with 7 bases lining up with TRBD1. CDR3 in DNA: TGCGCCAGCAGCGAGAAGACAGGGAGCACTGAAGCTTTCTTT. Its translation is CASSEKTGSTEAFF.